The rows below give T cell receptor beta chains drawn from one sample of a study of blood T cell repertoires in COVID-19. Method: immunoSEQ multiplex PCR; TCRdb's copy keeps in-frame clones and lacks some. The sample lists some 200,000 clones; 85% to 90% were seen once. The sample consisted of peripheral blood. These receptors all come from a young man with active or convalescent COVID-19. Each CDR3 is given without its conserved first and last residue. Each record gives: CDR3 protein, V gene, D gene, J gene. A D gene is named only where the DNA matches it firmly.

ASSERLRSGGNSPLH,TRBV6-1,TRBD1,TRBJ1-6
ASSYSIRGGESYNEQF,TRBV6-2/TRBV6-3,TRBD2,TRBJ2-1
ASRRLAGDYQETQY,TRBV27,TRBD2,TRBJ2-5
SVEDRQGAREQF,TRBV29-1,TRBD1,TRBJ2-1
ASSMWTGNNSPLH,TRBV19,TRBD1,TRBJ1-6
AWSVTRTSGRGITGELF,TRBV30,TRBD2,TRBJ2-2
ASSLDTNYGYT,TRBV7-6,NA,TRBJ1-2
ASSQGASGSSYEQY,TRBV14,TRBD2,TRBJ2-7
ASSFGAGAGPYNEQF,TRBV27,NA,TRBJ2-1
ASSRLGLAGGFYTGELF,TRBV6-6,TRBD2,TRBJ2-2
ASSLLGTNSGNTIY,TRBV7-2,NA,TRBJ1-3
ASSDSILAGDEQF,TRBV6-4,TRBD2,TRBJ2-1
ASSLNTLNTEAF,TRBV5-1,NA,TRBJ1-1
ASSPNIGQINQPQH,TRBV7-9,NA,TRBJ1-5
ASSPLGTGGLSNQPQH,TRBV6-6,TRBD1,TRBJ1-5
ASKLGQTYEQY,TRBV2,TRBD1,TRBJ2-7
ASSSITQNVEAF,TRBV11-2,NA,TRBJ1-1
ASSRLLAANEQF,TRBV6-5,NA,TRBJ2-1
ASSHQGGTQY,TRBV4-1,NA,TRBJ2-3
ASSYGTGGYEQY,TRBV6-2/TRBV6-3,TRBD1,TRBJ2-7
ASTLGVTDTQY,TRBV12-3/TRBV12-4,NA,TRBJ2-3
ASRPGLAGSYNEQF,TRBV2,TRBD2,TRBJ2-1
AGAPTKNYGYT,TRBV28,NA,TRBJ1-2
ASRQDRATGELF,TRBV7-2,TRBD1,TRBJ2-2
ASSLQEGTEAF,TRBV5-1,NA,TRBJ1-1
ASREGTEQF,TRBV2,NA,TRBJ2-1
ASSIIVELSNQPQH,TRBV19,NA,TRBJ1-5
ATSDHGGYEQY,TRBV24-1,NA,TRBJ2-7
ASRLVDRVPEAF,TRBV5-5,TRBD1,TRBJ1-1
AISETGLAGPFSSYNEQF,TRBV10-3,TRBD2,TRBJ2-1
ASSYSKGNYGYT,TRBV6-6,NA,TRBJ1-2
AWSPSSRVTDTQY,TRBV30,NA,TRBJ2-3
ASSPGYRGKNTEAF,TRBV6-6,TRBD1,TRBJ1-1
ASSRKSGKLF,TRBV6-5,NA,TRBJ1-4
ASSYPGTDTQY,TRBV6-5,NA,TRBJ2-3
ASSYFMLSSYNEQF,TRBV6-2/TRBV6-3,NA,TRBJ2-1
ASSVSPRRQGVFEAF,TRBV6-1,TRBD1,TRBJ1-1
AIKATDHEKLF,TRBV10-3,NA,TRBJ1-4